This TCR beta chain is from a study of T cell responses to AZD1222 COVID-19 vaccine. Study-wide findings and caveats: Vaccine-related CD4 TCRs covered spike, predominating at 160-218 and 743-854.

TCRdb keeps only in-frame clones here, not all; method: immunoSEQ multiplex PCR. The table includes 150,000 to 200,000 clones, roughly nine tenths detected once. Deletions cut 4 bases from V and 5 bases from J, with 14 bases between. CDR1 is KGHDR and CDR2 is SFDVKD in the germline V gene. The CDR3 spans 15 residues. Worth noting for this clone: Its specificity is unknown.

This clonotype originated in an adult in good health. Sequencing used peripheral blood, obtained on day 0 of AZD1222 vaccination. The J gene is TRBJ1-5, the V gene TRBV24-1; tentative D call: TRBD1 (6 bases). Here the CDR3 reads CATSDPGRGDQPQHF. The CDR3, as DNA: TGTGCCACCAGTGACCCGGGTAGGGGGGATCAGCCCCAGCATTTT.